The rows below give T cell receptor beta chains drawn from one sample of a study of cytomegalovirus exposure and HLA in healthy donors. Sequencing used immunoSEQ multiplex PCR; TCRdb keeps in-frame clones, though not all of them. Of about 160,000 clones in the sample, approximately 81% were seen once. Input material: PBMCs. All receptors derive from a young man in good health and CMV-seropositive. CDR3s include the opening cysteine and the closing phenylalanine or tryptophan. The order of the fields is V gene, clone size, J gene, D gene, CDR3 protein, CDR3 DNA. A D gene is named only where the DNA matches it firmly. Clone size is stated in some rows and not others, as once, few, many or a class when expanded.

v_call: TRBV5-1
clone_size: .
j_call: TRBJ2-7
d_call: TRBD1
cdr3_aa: CASSPGQGNYEQYF
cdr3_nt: TGCGCCAGCAGCCCGGGACAGGGCAACTACGAGCAGTACTTC

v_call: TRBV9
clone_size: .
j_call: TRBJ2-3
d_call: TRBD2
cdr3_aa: CASSVGGGTTDTQYF
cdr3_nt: TGTGCCAGCAGCGTAGGGGGGGGGACCACAGATACGCAGTATTTT

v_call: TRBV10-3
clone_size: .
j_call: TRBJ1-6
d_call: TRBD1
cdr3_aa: CAIRGGQGSSPLHF
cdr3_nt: TGTGCCATCAGGGGTGGACAGGGAAGTTCACCCCTCCACTTT

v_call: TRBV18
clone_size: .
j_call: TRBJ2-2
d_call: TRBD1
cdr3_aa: CASSRQGGADTGELFF
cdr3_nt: TGTGCCAGCTCCCGGCAAGGGGGCGCGGACACCGGGGAGCTGTTTTTT

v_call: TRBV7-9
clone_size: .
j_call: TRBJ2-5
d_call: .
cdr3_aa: CASSLAWPPQVETQYF
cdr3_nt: TGTGCCAGCAGCTTAGCGTGGCCACCGCAAGTCGAGACCCAGTACTTC

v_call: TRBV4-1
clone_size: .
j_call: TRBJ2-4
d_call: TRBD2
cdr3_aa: CASSQGPSGVAKNIQYF
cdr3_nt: TGCGCCAGCAGCCAAGGACCGAGCGGGGTAGCCAAAAACATTCAGTACTTC

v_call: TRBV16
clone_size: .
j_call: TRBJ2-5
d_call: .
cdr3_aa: CASSFLGSETQYF
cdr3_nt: TGTGCCAGCAGCTTTCTAGGATCGGAGACCCAGTACTTC

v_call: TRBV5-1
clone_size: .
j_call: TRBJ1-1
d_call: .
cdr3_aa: CASSSNMNTEAFF
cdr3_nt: TGCGCCAGCAGCTCTAATATGAACACTGAAGCTTTCTTT

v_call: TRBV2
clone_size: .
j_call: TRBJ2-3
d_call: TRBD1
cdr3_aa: CASSETTGGLYTQYF
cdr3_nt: TGTGCCAGCAGTGAAACGACAGGGGGCTTGTATACGCAGTATTTT

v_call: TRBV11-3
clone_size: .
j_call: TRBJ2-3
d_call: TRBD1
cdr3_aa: CASSALTGASTDTQYF
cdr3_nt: TGTGCCAGCAGCGCGCTCACAGGGGCTAGCACAGATACGCAGTATTTT

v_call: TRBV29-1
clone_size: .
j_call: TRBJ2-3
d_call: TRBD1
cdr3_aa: CSVLGQGAPPQYF
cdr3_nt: TGCAGCGTGCTGGGACAGGGGGCGCCTCCGCAGTATTTT

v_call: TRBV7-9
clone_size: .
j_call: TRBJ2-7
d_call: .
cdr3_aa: CASSISYEQYF
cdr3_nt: TGTGCCAGCAGCATCTCCTACGAGCAGTACTTC

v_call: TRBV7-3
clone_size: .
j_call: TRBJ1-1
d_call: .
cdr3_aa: CASSSYGGTNTEAFF
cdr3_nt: TGTGCCAGCAGCTCGTATGGGGGCACGAACACTGAAGCTTTCTTT

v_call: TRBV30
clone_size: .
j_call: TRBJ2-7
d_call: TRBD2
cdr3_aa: CAWTQRGGAVYEQYF
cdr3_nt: TGTGCCTGGACCCAACGCGGGGGGGCTGTCTACGAGCAGTACTTC

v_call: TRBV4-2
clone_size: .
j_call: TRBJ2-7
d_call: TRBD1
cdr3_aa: CASSFTWDRGYEQYF
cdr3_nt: TGTGCCAGCAGCTTCACGTGGGACAGAGGTTACGAGCAGTACTTC

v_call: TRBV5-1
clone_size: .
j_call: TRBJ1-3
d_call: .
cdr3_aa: CASSRVSGNTIYF
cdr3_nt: TGCGCCAGCAGCCGCGTCTCTGGAAACACCATATATTTT

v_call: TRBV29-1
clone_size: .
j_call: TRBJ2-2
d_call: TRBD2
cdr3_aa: CSVGPGTSGGGNTGELFF
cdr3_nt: TGCAGCGTGGGACCCGGGACTAGCGGGGGGGGGAACACCGGGGAGCTGTTTTTT

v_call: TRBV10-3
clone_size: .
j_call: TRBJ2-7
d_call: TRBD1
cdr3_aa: CAISESKGGLFANEQYF
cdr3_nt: TGTGCCATCAGTGAGTCGAAAGGGGGCCTTTTTGCGAACGAGCAGTACTTC

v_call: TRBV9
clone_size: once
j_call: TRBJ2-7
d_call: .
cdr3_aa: CASSVAAGSYEQYF
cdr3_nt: TGTGCCAGCAGCGTAGCAGCGGGCTCCTACGAGCAGTACTTC

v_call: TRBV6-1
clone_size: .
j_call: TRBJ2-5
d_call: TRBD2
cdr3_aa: CASTGGTETQYF
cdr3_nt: TGTGCCAGCACGGGGGGGACAGAGACCCAGTACTTC

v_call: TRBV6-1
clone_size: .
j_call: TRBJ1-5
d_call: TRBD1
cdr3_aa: CASSEAWTGDNQPQHF
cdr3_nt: TGTGCCAGCAGTGAAGCCTGGACAGGGGATAATCAGCCCCAGCATTTT

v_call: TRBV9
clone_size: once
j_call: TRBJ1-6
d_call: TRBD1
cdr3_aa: CASSAEDRVGSPLHF
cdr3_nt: TGTGCCAGCAGCGCCGAGGACAGGGTCGGGTCACCCCTCCACTTT

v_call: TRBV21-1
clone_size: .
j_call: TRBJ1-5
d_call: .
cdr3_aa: CPCRGGTGDWPQHF
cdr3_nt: TGTCCTTGCAGAGGAGGGACAGGGGACTGGCCCCAGCATTTT

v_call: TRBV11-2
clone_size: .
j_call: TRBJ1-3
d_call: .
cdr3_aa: CASSSRQALSGNTIYF
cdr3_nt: TGTGCCAGCAGCTCCCGACAGGCGCTCTCTGGAAACACCATATATTTT

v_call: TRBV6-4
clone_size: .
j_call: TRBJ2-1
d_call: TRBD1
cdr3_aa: CASSKTGQGRHNEQFF
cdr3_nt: TGTGCCAGCAGTAAGACCGGACAGGGAAGGCACAATGAGCAGTTCTTC

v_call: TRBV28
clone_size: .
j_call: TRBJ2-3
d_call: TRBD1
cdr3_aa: CASSHRDRGPPDTQYF
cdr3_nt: TGTGCCAGCAGCCACCGGGACAGGGGGCCCCCAGATACGCAGTATTTT

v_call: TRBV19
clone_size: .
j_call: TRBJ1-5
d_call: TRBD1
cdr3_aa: CASGDRALSNQPQHF
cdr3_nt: TGTGCCAGTGGGGACAGGGCCCTTAGCAATCAGCCCCAGCATTTT

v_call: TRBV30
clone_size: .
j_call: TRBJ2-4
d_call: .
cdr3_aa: CAWSEQGLRNSQYF
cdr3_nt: TGTGCCTGGAGTGAACAGGGTCTTAGAAACAGTCAGTACTTC

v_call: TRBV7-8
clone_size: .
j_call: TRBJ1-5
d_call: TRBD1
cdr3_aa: CASSLAGTVNQPQHF
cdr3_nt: TGTGCCAGCAGCTTAGCGGGGACAGTCAATCAGCCCCAGCATTTT

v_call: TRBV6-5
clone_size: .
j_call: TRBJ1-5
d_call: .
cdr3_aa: CASSPGQFTQPQHF
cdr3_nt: TGTGCCAGCAGTCCCGGACAGTTTACCCAGCCCCAGCATTTT

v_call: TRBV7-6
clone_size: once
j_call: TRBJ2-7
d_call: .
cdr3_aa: CASSGWATSEQYF
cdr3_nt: TGTGCCAGCAGCGGGTGGGCAACTTCCGAGCAGTACTTC

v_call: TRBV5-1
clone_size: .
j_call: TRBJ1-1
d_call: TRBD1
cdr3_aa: CASSILGRGDTEAFF
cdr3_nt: TGCGCCAGCAGCATTCTTGGCAGGGGGGACACTGAAGCTTTCTTT

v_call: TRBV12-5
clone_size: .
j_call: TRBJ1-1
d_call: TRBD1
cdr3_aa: CASGTGRAVVNTEAFF
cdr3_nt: TGTGCTAGTGGGACAGGGCGGGCGGTAGTGAACACTGAAGCTTTCTTT

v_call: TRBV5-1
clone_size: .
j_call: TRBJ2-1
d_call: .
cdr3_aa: CASSLVPQGEQFF
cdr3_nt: TGCGCCAGCAGCTTGGTACCCCAGGGTGAGCAGTTCTTC

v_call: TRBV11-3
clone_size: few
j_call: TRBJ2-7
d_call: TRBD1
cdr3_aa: CASSRGQDLGQYF
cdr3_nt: TGTGCCAGCAGCCGAGGACAGGATTTGGGGCAGTACTTC

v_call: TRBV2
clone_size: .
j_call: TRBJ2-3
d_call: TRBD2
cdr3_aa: CATERTSLFTDTQYF
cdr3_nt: TGTGCCACGGAGAGGACTAGCCTATTCACAGATACGCAGTATTTT

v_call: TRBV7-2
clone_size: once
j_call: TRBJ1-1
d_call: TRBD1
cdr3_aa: CASSPGTERNTEAFF
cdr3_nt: TGTGCCAGCAGCCCCGGGACAGAACGGAACACTGAAGCTTTCTTT

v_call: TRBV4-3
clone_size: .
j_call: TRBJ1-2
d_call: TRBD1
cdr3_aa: CASSQQGARGYTF
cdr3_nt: TGCGCCAGCAGCCAACAGGGGGCGCGAGGCTACACCTTC

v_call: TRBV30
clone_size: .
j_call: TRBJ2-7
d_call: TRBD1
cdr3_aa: CAWSADRVSYEQYF
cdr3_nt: TGTGCCTGGAGCGCGGACAGGGTCTCCTACGAGCAGTACTTC

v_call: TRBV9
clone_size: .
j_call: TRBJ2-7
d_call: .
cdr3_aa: CASSVTGSSYEQYF
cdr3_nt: TGTGCCAGCAGCGTAACGGGGTCCTCCTACGAGCAGTACTTC

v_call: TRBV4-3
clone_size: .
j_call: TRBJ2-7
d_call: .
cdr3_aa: CASSQEVIYTATYSYEQYF
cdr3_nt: TGCGCCAGCAGCCAAGAGGTGATTTATACAGCAACCTACTCCTACGAGCAGTACTTC

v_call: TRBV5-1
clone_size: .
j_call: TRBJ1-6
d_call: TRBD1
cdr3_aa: CASSPTGTGYSPLHF
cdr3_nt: TGCGCCAGCAGCCCGACCGGGACAGGTTATTCACCCCTCCACTTT

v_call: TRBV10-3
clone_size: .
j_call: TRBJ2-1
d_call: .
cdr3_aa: CAISGGGGEQFF
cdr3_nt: TGTGCCATCAGTGGGGGGGGCGGAGAGCAGTTCTTC

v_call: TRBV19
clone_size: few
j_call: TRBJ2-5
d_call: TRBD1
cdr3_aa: CASSGGTGAETQYF
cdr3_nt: TGTGCCAGTAGTGGAGGGACAGGGGCGGAGACCCAGTACTTC

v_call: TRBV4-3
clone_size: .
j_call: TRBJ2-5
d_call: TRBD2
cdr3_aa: CASSFPGLEVETQYF
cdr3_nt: TGCGCCAGCAGCTTTCCGGGACTAGAGGTAGAGACCCAGTACTTC

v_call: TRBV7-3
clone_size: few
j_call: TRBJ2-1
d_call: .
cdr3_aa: CASSSSGGSYNEQFF
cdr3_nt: TGTGCCAGCAGCTCCTCAGGAGGTTCGTACAATGAGCAGTTCTTC

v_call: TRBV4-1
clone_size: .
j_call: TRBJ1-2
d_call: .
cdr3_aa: CASSQGLRYGYTF
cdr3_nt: TGCGCCAGCAGCCAGGGACTAAGATATGGCTACACCTTC

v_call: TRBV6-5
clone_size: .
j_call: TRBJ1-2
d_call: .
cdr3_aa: CASSGSGGYTF
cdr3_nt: TGTGCCAGCAGCGGGTCGGGTGGCTACACCTTC

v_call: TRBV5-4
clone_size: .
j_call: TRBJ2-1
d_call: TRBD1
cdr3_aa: CASSVGQGYYNEQFF
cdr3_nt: TGTGCCAGCAGCGTGGGACAGGGATACTACAATGAGCAGTTCTTC